Here is one TCR beta chain with its context. Its antigen is not yet known. Per-base quality was not reported, and no clone a single base away is much larger than it. The sample belongs to a study of CD8+ T cells in alopecia areata (dated by TCRdb to between 2018 and 2020). Concerning the study at large: The treated patients, all with moderate-to-severe alopecia areata, were enrolled in an open-label pilot trial of oral tofacitinib given at 5 to 10 mg twice daily. Biopsies were taken from tofacitinib-treated patients at baseline and again at 4 and 24 weeks into treatment, and several of those patients also had a later scalp biopsy. immunoSEQ multiplex PCR using 35 Vbeta forward primers and 13 Jbeta reverse primers was used to amplify TCRbeta CDR3 regions. To study T cell clonal expansion in alopecia areata, the researchers applied high-throughput TCRbeta sequencing to both the C3H/HeJ mouse model and human patients. Tofacitinib was administered for 6 to 18 months, and 6 months of follow-up off drug were then conducted to assess delayed response and recurrence. Scalp tissue and sorted CD4+ and CD8+ peripheral blood T cells from patchy and totalis/universalis alopecia areata patients and from healthy controls were covered by human TCRbeta sequencing. Scalp clonality was compared among normal scalp (n=4), patchy alopecia areata scalp (n=8), and alopecia totalis/universalis scalp (n=8). Disease severity in treated patients was measured with the SALT score, which quantifies the percentage of affected scalp surface area. RNA was obtained with the PAXgene miRNA kit for fixed scalp, the miRNeasy kit for PBMCs, and the RNeasy kit for mouse skin. Beyond this particular receptor, the publication reports: Scalp TCR repertoire analysis is complicated because resident alphabeta T cells in normal human skin are also sequenced, whereas mouse skin is dominated by gammadelta T cells. Because the treated cohort was small and had just a single nonresponder, larger studies are needed to establish links between baseline CD8+ expansion and response. Compared with normal scalp, lesional scalp, particularly in alopecia totalis/universalis, had higher clonality and more expanded CD8+ clones, which suggests antigenic drive. Compared with mice, TCR sequences shared between patients were less clear, possibly partly because of HLA diversity across the patient population. Tofacitinib significantly lowered scalp clonality and the number of expanded CD8+ clones among the top 100 scalp clones. Many expanded lesional clones were found to persist in scalp and blood during tofacitinib treatment, and relapse after treatment cessation may be partly explained by this persistence.

CDR1 and CDR2 are read off the germline V gene as MGHRA and YSYEKL. V is cut back by 6 bases and J by 2 bases, with 21 bases in the junction unmatched. Spanning cysteine to phenylalanine, the CDR3 consists of 20 amino acids. Only the CDR3 DNA stays, 60 bases, in frame from base 1. The time point label for this specimen denotes: 4 weeks on oral tofacitinib. The intended sense of this specimen's treatment or condition label: oral pan-JAK inhibitor, 5-10 mg twice daily. Lesional scalp punch biopsies and peripheral blood were collected from alopecia areata patients. After PBMCs were isolated by density centrifugation and stained for CD3, CD4 and CD8, a FACSAria was used to sort CD4+ and CD8+ T cells. The library was generated by the immunoSEQ multiplex PCR assay. RNA was extracted from all samples and reverse transcribed into cDNA, which served as template for TCR sequencing. First-strand cDNA was synthesized with SuperScript III using a 2:1 mix of oligo-dT and random hexamers. A synthetic immune receptor repertoire was used to assess amplification bias, and residual bias was removed computationally. Under the source paper's analysis protocol: After raw reads were preprocessed to remove errors, the CDR3 was defined following IMGT conventions as running from the conserved cysteine to phenylalanine. Clonality was computed by normalizing Shannon entropy by log2 of the number of productive unique TCRs and subtracting the result from 1. Whether each scalp clone was CD4 or CD8 was inferred by checking scalp TCRbeta sequences against the CD4 and CD8 repertoires from sorted blood. Entries here come from immuneACCESS through TCRdb and include only in-frame sequences with V and J called. Some clones fail to appear in such tables; in the studies checked, an unresolved V gene covers under half of the shortfall, and the cause of the remainder is unknown. That table gives V, J and clone size, and the DNA gave D and trimming. This sample has some 220,000 clones in its table, and less than 75% of those were observed once. The top ten hold about 1.6% of the sample.

The chain was built from TRBV4-1 and TRBJ1-2, with 10 middle bases fitting TRBD1. Specimen: CD4+ T cells sorted from blood, collected at week 4, from a patient treated with tofacitinib. The sequence was collected from a human donor with alopecia areata. At the DNA level, the sequence is TGCGCCAGCAGAGCCTCCGGGGGTCCGGGACAGGGGTCGTCAAACTATGGCTACACCTTC. This is translated as CASRASGGPGQGSSNYGYTF.